This TCR beta chain was sequenced in a study of OX40 agonist ivuxolimab in advanced cancers. The wider study: Ivuxolimab was administered intravenously to patients at 0.01 to 10 mg/kg every 2 weeks.

On this clone itself: Its specificity is unknown.

Assay used: immunoSEQ multiplex PCR; TCRdb lists only in-frame clones, some missing. The table includes about 76,000 clones, roughly 91% detected once. The study's findings and limits: More expanded clones were seen, on average, in CD8+ T cells than in CD4+.

With 4 bases clipped from V and 4 bases from J, the junction kept 1 base outside the gene matches. Germline CDR1 and CDR2: SQVTM and ANQGSEA. The CDR3 is made up of 13 amino acids. This chain links TRBV29-1 with TRBJ2-7, with TRBD2 identical over 13 bases. Sequencing used CD4+ or CD8+ T cells sorted from blood, obtained in a trial of the OX40 agonist ivuxolimab. The sequence came from an adult with an advanced solid tumor such as melanoma, head and neck, liver or kidney cancer. CDR3 sequence reads: CSVGTSGSYEQYF. In DNA, the CDR3 is TGCAGCGTTGGGACTAGCGGGAGTTACGAGCAGTACTTC.